Listed here are 9 T cell receptor beta chains from one sample, sequenced in a study of T cells in Graves' hyperthyroidism and ophthalmopathy (dated by TCRdb to the late 2010s). The library was built by means of multiplex PCR. Sequencing relied on an Illumina HiSeq 2000. The TCR beta CDR3 regions were amplified from the RNA transcripts. The TCR CDR3 was subjected to a first round of RT-PCR using the HTBI primer set and the Qiagen OneStep RT-PCR kit. Clones were called with MiXCR by TCRdb after fastp trimmed the public reads at Q25, and only in-frame beta chains were retained. Under each unique CDR3 protein, matching rows form one entry showing the most common genes and DNA. In this sample the table shows roughly 800,000 distinct CDR3 sequences, 38% of which occur a single time. About 8.9% of the sample goes to the ten largest clones. Sample: blood. Receptor source: a man aged 18 to 35 with Graves' hyperthyroidism.

The chain combines TRBV7-6 with TRBJ1-2; possible D gene TRBD1, 5 bases. Trimming removed 0 bases from V and 8 bases from J, with 10 bases in between. CDR1 is SGHVS, CDR2 FNYEAQ, per germline. The CDR3 length is 13 residues. CDR3 in DNA: TGTGCCAGCAGCTTAGCTCAGGGAGCCGGCTACACCTTC. As protein: CASSLAQGAGYTF.

This clonotype was counted at least ten times. The chain links TRBV7-2 to TRBJ2-5; D uncertain. Germline V gene data show CDR1 as SGHTA and CDR2 as FQGNSA. V lost 3 bases and J 0 bases, leaving 8 bases between the germline ends. The CDR3 consists of 14 residues. The CDR3 loop is CASSLRRNQETQYF. DNA of the CDR3: TGTGCCAGCAGCTTGAGACGCAACCAAGAGACCCAGTACTTC.

The sample holds many counts of this clonotype. The V gene is TRBV6-4, the J gene TRBJ1-6; 7 nucleotides agree with TRBD1. The V and J ends lost 2 bases and 10 bases, in that order; junction bases with no gene match: 5. The CDR3 is 14 residues long. Germline lookup yields CDR1 MRHNA and CDR2 SNTAGT. The CDR3 spells CASSDRGLESPLHF. The CDR3 nucleotides read TGTGCCAGCAGTGACAGGGGGCTCGAATCACCCCTCCACTTT.

At least ten counts were recorded for this clonotype. This chain joins TRBV2 and TRBJ2-6; D remains ambiguous. The CDR3 has 18 residues. From germline, CDR1 is SNHLY and CDR2 FYNNEI. V was trimmed by 0 bases and J by 0 bases, leaving 12 bases between them. The CDR3 DNA sequence: TGTGCCAGCAGTGAAGCTTTCCGTCAGGACTCTGGGGCCAACGTCCTGACTTTC. It codes for CASSEAFRQDSGANVLTF.

A single count supports this clonotype. This chain links TRBV27 with TRBJ2-2; D tentatively reads TRBD1 or TRBD2 (5 bases each). V was clipped by 2 bases and J by 6 bases, with 10 bases between them. From germline, CDR1 is MNHEY and CDR2 SMNVEV (reference sequence). This CDR3 is 14 amino acids long. The CDR3 bases are TGTGCCAGCAGTTTACCGGGACGGGCCGGGGAGCTGTTTTTT. Amino acid sequence: CASSLPGRAGELFF.

V and J are TRBV6-1 and TRBJ2-7; D is uncertain. The CDR3 is 13 amino acids. V was shortened by 4 bases and J by 3 bases, with 10 bases between the two germline ends. The germline gives CDR1 MNHNS, CDR2 SASEGT. DNA of the CDR3: TGTGCCAGCAGTGGAGAGCCCTTCTACGAGCAGTACTTC. Its protein product is CASSGEPFYEQYF.

Notes on this clonotype: Just one base apart from a much larger clone, this may be a read error. V is TRBV20-1 and J is TRBJ1-2; D possibly corresponds to TRBD1 (5 bases). With 6 bases removed from V and 8 bases from J, the gap between germline ends came to 19 bases. This CDR3 is built from 13 residues. The germline CDR1 and CDR2 sequences are DFQATT and SNEGSKA (reference sequence). The chain's CDR3 is CSASIQEEEGYTF. The CDR3 DNA follows: TGCAGTGCCTCCATACAGGAGGAGGAAGGCTACACCTTC.

The rearrangement joins TRBV12-3 or TRBV12-4 to TRBJ1-2, with D maybe TRBD1 (5 bases). The CDR3 has 15 residues. V shed 1 base and J shed 4 bases, with 13 bases lying between them. As DNA, the CDR3 is TGTGCCAGCAGTTTAGTTACAGGAGCCCGCTATGGCTACACCTTC. This codes for CASSLVTGARYGYTF.

This clonotype has at least ten counts. V and J are TRBV15 and TRBJ1-4; D ambiguous. The CDR3 consists of 13 residues. Trimming pared 1 base from V and 11 bases from J, leaving 11 bases between. Germline V CDR1 and CDR2: LNHNV, YYDKDF (reference sequence). Here the CDR3 reads CATSRVDGEKLFF. CDR3 DNA: TGTGCCACCAGCAGAGTTGACGGGGAGAAACTGTTTTTT. Full variable domain (outside the CDR3, taken from reference TRBV15 and TRBJ1-4): DAMVIQNPRYQVTQFGKPVTLSCSQTLNHNVMYWYQQKSSQAPKLLFHYYDKDFNNEADTPDNFQSRRPNTSFCFLDIRSPGLGDTAMYLCATSRVDGEKLFFGSGTQLSVL.